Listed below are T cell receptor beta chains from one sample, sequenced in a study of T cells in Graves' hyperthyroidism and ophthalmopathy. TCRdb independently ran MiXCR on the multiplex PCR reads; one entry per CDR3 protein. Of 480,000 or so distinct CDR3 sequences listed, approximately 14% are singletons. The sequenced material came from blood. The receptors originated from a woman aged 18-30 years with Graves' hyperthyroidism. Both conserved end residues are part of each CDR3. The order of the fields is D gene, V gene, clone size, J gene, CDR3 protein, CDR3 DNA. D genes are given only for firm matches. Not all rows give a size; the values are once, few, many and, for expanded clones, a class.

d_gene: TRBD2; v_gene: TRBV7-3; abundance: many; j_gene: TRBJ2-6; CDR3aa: CASSLTSGTGANVLTF; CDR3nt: TGTGCCAGCAGCTTAACTAGCGGGACTGGGGCCAACGTCCTGACTTTC
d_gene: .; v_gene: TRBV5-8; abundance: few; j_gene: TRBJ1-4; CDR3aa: CASSLAGGSNEKLFF; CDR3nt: TGTGCCAGCAGCTTGGCCGGGGGGTCTAATGAAAAACTGTTTTTT
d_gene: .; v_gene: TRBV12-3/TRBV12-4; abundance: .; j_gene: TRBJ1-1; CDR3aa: CASNMGGVGTEAFF; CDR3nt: TGTGCCAGCAACATGGGAGGGGTAGGCACTGAAGCTTTCTTT
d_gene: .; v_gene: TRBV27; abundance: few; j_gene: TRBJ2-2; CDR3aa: CASLARDSVTGELFF; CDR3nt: TGTGCCAGTCTGGCTAGGGACTCTGTGACCGGGGAGCTGTTTTTT
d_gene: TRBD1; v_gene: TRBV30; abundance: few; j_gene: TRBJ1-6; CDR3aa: CAWSGQGGNSPLHF; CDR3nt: TGTGCCTGGAGTGGACAGGGGGGGAACTCACCCCTCCACTTT
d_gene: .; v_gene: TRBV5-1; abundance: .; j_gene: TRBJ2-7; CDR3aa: CASSLASVAYEQYF; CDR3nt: TGCGCCAGCAGCTTGGCGTCCGTAGCCTACGAGCAGTACTTC
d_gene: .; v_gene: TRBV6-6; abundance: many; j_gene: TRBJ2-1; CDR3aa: CASSYVRGVEQFF; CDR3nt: TGTGCCAGCAGTTACGTGAGGGGGGTTGAGCAGTTCTTC
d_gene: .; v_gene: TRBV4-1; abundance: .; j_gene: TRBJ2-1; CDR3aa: CASSQGASPGEQFF; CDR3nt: TGCGCCAGCAGCCAAGGGGCTAGTCCGGGTGAGCAGTTCTTC
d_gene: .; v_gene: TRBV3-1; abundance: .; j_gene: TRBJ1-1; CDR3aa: CASSARTAGRNPEAFF; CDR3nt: TGTGCCAGCAGCGCCCGGACAGCTGGGAGGAATCCTGAAGCTTTCTTT
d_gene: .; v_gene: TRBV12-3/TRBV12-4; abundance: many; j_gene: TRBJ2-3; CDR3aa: CASSVLRGSADTQYF; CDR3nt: TGTGCCAGCAGTGTTTTACGGGGGAGTGCAGATACGCAGTATTTT
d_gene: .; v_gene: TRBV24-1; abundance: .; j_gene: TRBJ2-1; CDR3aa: CATPQGGGSSYNEQFF; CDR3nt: TGTGCCACCCCACAGGGCGGAGGGAGCTCCTACAATGAGCAGTTCTTC
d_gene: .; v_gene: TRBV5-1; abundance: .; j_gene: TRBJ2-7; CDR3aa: CASSLGRGFSYEQYF; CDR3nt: TGCGCCAGCAGCTTGGGGCGGGGATTCTCCTACGAGCAGTACTTC
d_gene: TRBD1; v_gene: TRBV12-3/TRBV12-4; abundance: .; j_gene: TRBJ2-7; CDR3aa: CASSSPGTGYTYEQYF; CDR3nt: TGTGCCAGCAGTTCCCCCGGGACAGGGTACACCTACGAGCAGTACTTC
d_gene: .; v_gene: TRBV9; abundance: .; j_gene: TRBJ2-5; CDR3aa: CASSVGGVGETQYF; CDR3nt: TGTGCCAGCAGCGTAGGTGGGGTTGGGGAGACCCAGTACTTC
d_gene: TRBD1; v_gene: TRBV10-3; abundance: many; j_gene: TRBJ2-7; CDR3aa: CAISESGTVTYEQYF; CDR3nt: TGTGCCATCAGTGAGTCCGGGACAGTGACCTACGAGCAGTACTTC
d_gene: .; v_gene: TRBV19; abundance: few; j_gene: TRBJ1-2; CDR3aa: CASSILQGGYGYTF; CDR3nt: TGTGCCAGTAGTATATTGCAGGGCGGCTATGGCTACACCTTC
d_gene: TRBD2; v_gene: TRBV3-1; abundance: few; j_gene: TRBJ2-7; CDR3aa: CASSSQVSGRLFKYEQYF; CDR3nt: TGTGCCAGCAGCAGCCAGGTTAGCGGGAGGTTATTTAAATACGAGCAGTACTTC
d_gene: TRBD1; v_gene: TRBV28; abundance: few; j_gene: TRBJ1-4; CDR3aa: CASSFQQGALTEKLFF; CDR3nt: TGTGCCAGCAGTTTCCAACAGGGGGCGCTTACTGAAAAACTGTTTTTT
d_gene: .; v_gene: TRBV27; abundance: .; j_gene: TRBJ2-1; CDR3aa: CASSRDISSYNEQFF; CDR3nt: TGTGCCAGCAGCCGGGACATCAGCTCCTACAATGAGCAGTTCTTC
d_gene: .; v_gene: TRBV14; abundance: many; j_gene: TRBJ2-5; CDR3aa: CASSQDHSQETQYF; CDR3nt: TGTGCCAGCAGCCAAGACCACTCACAAGAGACCCAGTACTTC
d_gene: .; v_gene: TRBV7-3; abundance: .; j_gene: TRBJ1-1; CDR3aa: CASSPIALNTEAFF; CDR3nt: TGTGCCAGCAGCCCAATAGCTCTGAACACTGAAGCTTTCTTT
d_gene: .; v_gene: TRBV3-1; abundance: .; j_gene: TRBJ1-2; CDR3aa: CASSQELRGVYGYTF; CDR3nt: TGTGCCAGCAGCCAAGAGCTTCGGGGGGTCTATGGCTACACCTTC
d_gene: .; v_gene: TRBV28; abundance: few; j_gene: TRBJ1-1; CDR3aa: CASSPGGHKNTEAFF; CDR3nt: TGTGCCAGCAGCCCGGGAGGACACAAGAACACTGAAGCTTTCTTT
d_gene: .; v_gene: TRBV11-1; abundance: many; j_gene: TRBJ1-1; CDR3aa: CASSLGWGTEAFF; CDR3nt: TGTGCCAGCAGCTTAGGTTGGGGGACTGAAGCTTTCTTT
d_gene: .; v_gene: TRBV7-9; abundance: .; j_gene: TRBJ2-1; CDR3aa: CASSRPEGVYNEQFF; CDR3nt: TGTGCCAGCAGCCGCCCGGAGGGGGTGTACAATGAGCAGTTCTTC
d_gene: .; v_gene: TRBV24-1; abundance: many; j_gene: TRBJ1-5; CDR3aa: CATSGSWDGGNQPQHF; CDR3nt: TGTGCCACCAGTGGTAGTTGGGACGGGGGCAATCAGCCCCAGCATTTT
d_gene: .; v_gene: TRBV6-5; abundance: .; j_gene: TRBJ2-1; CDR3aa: CASSYWTTGTNNEQFF; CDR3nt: TGTGCCAGCAGTTACTGGACTACCGGGACCAACAATGAGCAGTTCTTC
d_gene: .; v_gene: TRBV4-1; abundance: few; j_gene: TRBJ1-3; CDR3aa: CASSQGPGAFRSGNTIYF; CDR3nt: TGCGCCAGCAGCCAGGGGCCGGGGGCGTTCCGCTCTGGAAACACCATATATTTT
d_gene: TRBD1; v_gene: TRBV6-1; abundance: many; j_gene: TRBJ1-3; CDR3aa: CASSRQGNVGNTIYF; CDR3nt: TGTGCCAGCAGTCGACAGGGAAATGTTGGAAACACCATATATTTT
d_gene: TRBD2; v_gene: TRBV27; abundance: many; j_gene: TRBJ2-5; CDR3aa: CASSLSLAGGQETQYF; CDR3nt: TGTGCCAGCAGTTTATCCCTAGCGGGAGGCCAAGAGACCCAGTACTTC
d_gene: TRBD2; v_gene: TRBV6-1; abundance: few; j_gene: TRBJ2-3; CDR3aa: CATGLAGGPHADTQYF; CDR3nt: TGTGCCACGGGACTAGCGGGAGGGCCGCACGCAGATACGCAGTATTTT
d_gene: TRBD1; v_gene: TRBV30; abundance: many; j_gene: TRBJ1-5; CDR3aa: CAWGQGDNQPQHF; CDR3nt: TGTGCCTGGGGACAGGGCGACAATCAGCCCCAGCATTTT
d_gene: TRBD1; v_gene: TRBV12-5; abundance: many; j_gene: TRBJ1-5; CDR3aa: CASGFGQVGQPQHF; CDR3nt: TGTGCTAGTGGTTTCGGACAGGTTGGTCAGCCCCAGCATTTT
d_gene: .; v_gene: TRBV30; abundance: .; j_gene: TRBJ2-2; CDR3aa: CACPVRELFF; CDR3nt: TGTGCCTGTCCCGTCCGTGAGCTGTTTTTT
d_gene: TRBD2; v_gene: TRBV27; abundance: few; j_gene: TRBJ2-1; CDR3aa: CASRFHAGESYNEQFF; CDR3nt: TGTGCCAGCAGATTTCATGCGGGAGAGTCCTACAATGAGCAGTTCTTC
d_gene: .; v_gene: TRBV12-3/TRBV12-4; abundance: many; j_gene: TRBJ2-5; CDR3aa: CASSLYPAETQYF; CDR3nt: TGTGCCAGCAGTTTGTATCCCGCAGAGACCCAGTACTTC
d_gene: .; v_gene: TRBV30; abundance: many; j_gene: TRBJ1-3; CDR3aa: CAWEGSGNTIYF; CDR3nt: TGTGCCTGGGAGGGTTCTGGAAACACCATATATTTT
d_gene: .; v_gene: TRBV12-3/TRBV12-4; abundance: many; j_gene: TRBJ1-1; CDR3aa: CASSSRRKNTEAFF; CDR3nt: TGTGCCAGCAGTTCTCGACGGAAGAACACTGAAGCTTTCTTT
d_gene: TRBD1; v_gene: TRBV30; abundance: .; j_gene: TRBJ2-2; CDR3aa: CAWSTGDHTGELFF; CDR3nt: TGTGCCTGGAGTACAGGGGATCACACCGGGGAGCTGTTTTTT
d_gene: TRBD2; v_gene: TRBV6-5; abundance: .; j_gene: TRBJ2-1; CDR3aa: CASSYVGLAGRYEQFF; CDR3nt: TGTGCCAGCAGTTACGTGGGACTAGCGGGACGTTATGAGCAGTTCTTC
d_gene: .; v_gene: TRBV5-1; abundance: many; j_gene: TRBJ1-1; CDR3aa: CASRRQPADTEAFF; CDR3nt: TGCGCCAGCAGGAGACAGCCGGCGGACACTGAAGCTTTCTTT
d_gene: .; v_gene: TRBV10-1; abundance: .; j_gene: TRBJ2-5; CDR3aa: CASSEPGEETQYF; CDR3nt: TGCGCCAGCAGTGAACCAGGGGAAGAGACCCAGTACTTC
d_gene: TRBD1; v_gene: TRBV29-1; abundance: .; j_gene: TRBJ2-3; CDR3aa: CSVEDLVRKGANTQYF; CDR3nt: TGCAGCGTTGAAGATCTTGTCAGGAAGGGGGCAAATACGCAGTATTTT
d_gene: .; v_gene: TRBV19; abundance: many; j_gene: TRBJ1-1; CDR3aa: CASSIGTNTEAFF; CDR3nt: TGTGCCAGTAGTATAGGGACGAACACTGAAGCTTTCTTT
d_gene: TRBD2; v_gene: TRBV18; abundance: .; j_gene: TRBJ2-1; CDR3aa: CASSRGPGLAGGRNYNEQFF; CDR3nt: TGTGCCAGCTCACGGGGCCCAGGACTAGCGGGAGGGCGGAACTACAATGAGCAGTTCTTC
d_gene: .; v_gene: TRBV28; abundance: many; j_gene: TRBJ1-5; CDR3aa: CASSLFAMSYSNQPQHF; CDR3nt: TGTGCCAGCAGTTTATTTGCGATGTCTTATAGCAATCAGCCCCAGCATTTT
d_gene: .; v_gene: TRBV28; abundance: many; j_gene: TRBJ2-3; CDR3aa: CASSLQPREGDTQYF; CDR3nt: TGTGCCAGCAGTTTACAGCCCAGGGAAGGGGATACGCAGTATTTT
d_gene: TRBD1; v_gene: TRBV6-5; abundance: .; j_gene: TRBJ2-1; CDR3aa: CASSSGTGARTYYNEQFF; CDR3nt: TGTGCCAGCAGTTCCGGGACAGGGGCCCGAACTTATTACAATGAGCAGTTCTTC
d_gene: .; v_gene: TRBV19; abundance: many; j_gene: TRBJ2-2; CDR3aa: CASSLAGYTGELFF; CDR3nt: TGTGCCAGTAGTCTGGCCGGTTACACCGGGGAGCTGTTTTTT
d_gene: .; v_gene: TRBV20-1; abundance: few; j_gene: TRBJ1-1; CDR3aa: CSGGGPLLFPEAFF; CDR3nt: TGCAGTGGAGGGGGACCCTTATTGTTCCCTGAAGCTTTCTTT
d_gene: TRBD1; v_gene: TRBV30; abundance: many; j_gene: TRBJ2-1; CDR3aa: CAWSGTGSHEQFF; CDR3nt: TGTGCCTGGAGTGGGACAGGGTCCCATGAGCAGTTCTTC
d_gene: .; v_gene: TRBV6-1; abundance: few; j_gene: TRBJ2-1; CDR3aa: CASRQGTPYNEQFF; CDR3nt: TGTGCCAGCAGGCAAGGGACACCTTACAATGAGCAGTTCTTC
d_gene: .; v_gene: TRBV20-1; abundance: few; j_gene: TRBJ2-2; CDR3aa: CSARDQGLHTGELFF; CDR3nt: TGCAGTGCTAGAGATCAAGGGCTACACACCGGGGAGCTGTTTTTT
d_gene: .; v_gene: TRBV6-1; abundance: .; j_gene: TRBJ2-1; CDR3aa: CASSEVGAGGNNEQFF; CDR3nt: TGTGCCAGCAGTGAAGTGGGGGCCGGCGGGAACAATGAGCAGTTCTTC
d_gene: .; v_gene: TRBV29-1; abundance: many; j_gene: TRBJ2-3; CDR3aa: CSVTGGPVNTDTQYF; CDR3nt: TGCAGCGTCACCGGAGGGCCGGTGAACACAGATACGCAGTATTTT
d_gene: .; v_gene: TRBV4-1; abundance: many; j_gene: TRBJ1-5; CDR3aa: CASSQEGGNQPQHF; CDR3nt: TGCGCCAGCAGCCAAGAAGGGGGCAATCAGCCCCAGCATTTT
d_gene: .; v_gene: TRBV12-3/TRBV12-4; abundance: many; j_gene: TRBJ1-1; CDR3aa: CASTHSQPAKVAFF; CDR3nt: TGTGCCAGCACCCACAGTCAGCCCGCAAAAGTAGCTTTCTTT
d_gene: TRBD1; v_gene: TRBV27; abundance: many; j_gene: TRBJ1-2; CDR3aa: CASSFRLARQGLWGYTF; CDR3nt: TGTGCCAGCAGTTTCAGACTCGCTAGACAGGGACTATGGGGCTACACCTTC
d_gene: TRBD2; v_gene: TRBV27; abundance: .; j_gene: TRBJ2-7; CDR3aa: CASSTTFGTSLGEQYF; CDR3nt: TGTGCCAGCAGTACAACATTCGGGACTAGTCTTGGCGAGCAGTACTTC
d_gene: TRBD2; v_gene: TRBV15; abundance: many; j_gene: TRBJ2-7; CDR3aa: CATLRDPGGYEQYF; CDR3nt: TGTGCCACGCTCCGGGACCCGGGAGGATACGAGCAGTACTTC